One sample yielded the 22 T cell receptor beta chains listed below, sequenced in a study of T cells after yellow fever vaccination. TCRdb fed the 5' RACE reads into MiXCR, producing one record per CDR3 protein. The data contain some 160,000 distinct CDR3 sequences, 6.5% to 8.5% of them singletons. Sequenced here: CD4+ T cells sorted from PBMCs, sampled less than 6 days after the first yellow fever vaccination. The receptors stem from a man younger than 35 who received the YFV17D yellow fever vaccine.

This clonotype has only a few counts. The genes are TRBV4-3 and TRBJ1-6, with TRBD1 matching 11 bases. The CDR3 has 19 amino acids. Germline V gene lookup returns CDR1 LGHNA and CDR2 YSLEER. Losses at the gene ends were 1 base for V and 2 bases for J; bases not matched to a gene: 7. The CDR3 reads CASSQVWGQGVTYNSPLHF. CDR3 in DNA: TGCGCCAGCAGCCAAGTCTGGGGACAGGGGGTAACCTATAATTCACCCCTCCACTTT.

This clonotype was observed many times. This chain uses TRBV25-1 with TRBJ1-2; D is uncertain. CDR1 and CDR2 from the germline V gene are MGHDK and SYGVNS. The CDR3 length is 14 residues. The V gene lost 3 bases and the J gene lost 8 bases, with 16 bases spanning the gap. The CDR3, as DNA: TGTGCCAGCAGTGATGTCGAGAACCGCCCCGGCTACACCTTC. It encodes CASSDVENRPGYTF.

This clonotype was detected a few times. V and J are TRBV20-1 and TRBJ1-4; tentatively, D is TRBD1 (6 bases). The CDR3 loop spans 15 amino acids. CDR1 is DFQATT and CDR2 is SNEGSKA in the germline V gene (reference sequence). In DNA, the CDR3 is TGCAGCCCCCTGGGGGGGGCGGAATTGGTTGAAAAACTGTTTTTT. Protein sequence: CSPLGGAELVEKLFF.

Points on this clonotype: Since a much larger clone is just one base distant, this may be a read error. The gene calls are TRBV10-3 and TRBJ1-1; D call uncertain. The CDR3 has 13 residues. Germline V gives CDR1 ENHRY, CDR2 SYGVKD. With 6 bases removed from V and 5 bases from J, the gap between germline ends came to 13 bases. The CDR3 reads CAIRSIEETEAFF. The CDR3 DNA follows: TGTGCCATCAGGTCGATCGAGGAAACTGAAGCTTTCTTT.

This clonotype was counted at least ten times. As DNA, the CDR3 is TGCAGTGCTCCGCCGCGGACACGGAACACTGAAGCTTTCTTT. This codes for CSAPPRTRNTEAFF. This sequence joins TRBV20-1 and TRBJ1-1; D is perhaps TRBD1 (5 bases). The CDR3 length is 14 residues. Looked up from germline, CDR1 is DFQATT and CDR2 is SNEGSKA (reference sequence). Between the trimmed V and J ends, which lost 5 bases and 1 base, there was a span of 14 bases.

This clonotype was counted between two and nine times. Here the CDR3 reads CASSLVYRGLKSGANVLTF. CDR3 nucleotides: TGTGCCAGCAGTTTAGTATACAGGGGGCTAAAGTCTGGGGCCAACGTCCTGACTTTC. This rearrangement joins TRBV12-3 or TRBV12-4 to TRBJ2-6, with 9 bases that match TRBD1. The CDR3 spans 19 residues. Trimming at V came to 1 base and at J to 1 base, leaving 8 bases not matched to a gene.

V and J are TRBV20-1 and TRBJ2-3; D gene ambiguous. With 0 bases removed from V and 0 bases from J, the gap between germline ends came to 13 bases. CDR3 length: 16 residues. Germline assignment: CDR1 DFQATT and CDR2 SNEGSKA (reference sequence). The CDR3 loop reads CSARDVGHLSTDTQYF. In DNA form, the CDR3 reads TGCAGTGCTAGAGATGTCGGGCATCTCAGCACAGATACGCAGTATTTT.

CDR3 nucleotides: TGCAGTGCTAGAGATCGTCAGAAGGGGTCTACCAATCAGCCCCAGCATTTT. Translated, it gives CSARDRQKGSTNQPQHF. The chain couples TRBV20-1 to TRBJ1-5, with D possibly being TRBD1 (5 bases). Germline V CDR1 and CDR2: DFQATT, SNEGSKA (reference sequence). V lost 0 bases, J lost 3 bases, and 18 bases lay in between. The CDR3 is 17 amino acids.

This clonotype was recorded many times. The chain combines TRBV4-3 with TRBJ1-6; D gene unclear. Germline CDR1 LGHNA, CDR2 YSLEER. Between the trimmed V and J ends, which lost 0 bases and 4 bases, there was a span of 7 bases. The CDR3 extends over 15 amino acids. The CDR3 is CASSQEPEYNSPLHF. In nucleotides, the CDR3 is TGCGCCAGCAGCCAAGAACCAGAGTATAATTCACCCCTCCACTTT.

This clonotype has more than one count but fewer than ten. V gene TRBV15 combines with J gene TRBJ1-2; D ambiguous. The germline V gene has CDR1 LNHNV and CDR2 YYDKDF (reference sequence). Trimming removed 1 base from V and 4 bases from J, with 10 bases in between. The CDR3 spans 14 residues. CDR3 amino acids: CATSRGTGVYGYTF. The CDR3 nucleotides are TGTGCCACCAGCAGAGGGACGGGTGTCTATGGCTACACCTTC.

This clonotype has just a few counts. CDR3 nucleotides: TGTGCCAGCAGTAAAACAGGGGGCACTGAAGCTTTCTTT. Amino acids: CASSKTGGTEAFF. The chain carries TRBV5-6 and TRBJ1-1, with 8 bases fitting TRBD1. V was clipped by 5 bases and J by 4 bases; unmatched bases: 4. Germline V gene sequence: CDR1 SGHDT, CDR2 YYEEEE. This CDR3 is 13 amino acids long.

This clonotype came up many times. Relative to the germline gene, one junction end is altered; a read error may explain this. This chain uses TRBV18 with TRBJ1-5; a possible D gene is TRBD1 (5 bases). Germline-derived CDR1 and CDR2 are KGHSH and LQKENI. This CDR3 is 14 amino acids long. The CDR3, as DNA: TGCGCCAGCAGCCCCGGGGCAGGGAATCAGCCCCAGCATTTT. This sequence encodes CASSPGAGNQPQHF.

This chain connects TRBV12-3 or TRBV12-4 to TRBJ1-2; D not resolved. Trimming stripped 3 bases from V and 7 bases from J, with 12 bases between. The CDR3 has 13 amino acids. CDR3 DNA sequence: TGTGCCAGCAGTTTCCTAGGGTCGGGTGGCTACACCTTC. Its translation is CASSFLGSGGYTF.

This clonotype was seen many times. The J gene is TRBJ2-1, the V gene TRBV7-3; weak D call: TRBD2 (5 bases). The germline V and J ends were trimmed by 2 bases and 8 bases, with 10 bases remaining between them. The CDR3 is 13 residues long. The V gene's germline CDR1 is SGHTA and CDR2 FQGTGA. The CDR3 nucleotides are TGTGCCAGCAGCTTAGGAACGAGGGATGAGCAGTTCTTC. Amino acid sequence: CASSLGTRDEQFF. The entire variable domain, with the rest obtained from reference TRBV7-3 and TRBJ2-1, is as follows: GAGVSQTPSNKVTEKGKYVELRCDPISGHTALYWYRQSLGQGPEFLIYFQGTGAADDSGLPNDRFFAVRPEGSVSTLKIQRTERGDSAVYLCASSLGTRDEQFFGPGTRLTVL.

This clonotype was seen a few times. CDR3 sequence: CASSLFAVDTEAFF. The CDR3 nucleotides read TGTGCCAGCAGCTTATTTGCCGTAGACACTGAAGCTTTCTTT. The chain recombines TRBV7-9 with TRBJ1-1; no reliable D call. The V gene lost 2 bases and the J gene lost 3 bases, with 10 bases spanning the gap. The length of the CDR3 is 14 residues. Germline CDR1 is SEHNR and CDR2 is FQNEAQ (reference sequence).

Comments on this clonotype: It may be a read error: a sequence one base away is much more abundant. The V call is TRBV5-1, the J call TRBJ2-7, with D uncertain. Per the germline V gene, CDR1 is SGHRS and CDR2 is YFSETQ. Trimming left V 3 bases short and J 5 bases short, with 18 bases between. The CDR3 runs to 15 residues. The CDR3: CASSSPPSTLDEQYF. CDR3 nucleotides: TGCGCCAGCAGCTCGCCCCCCAGCACCCTTGACGAGCAGTACTTC.

The V call is TRBV29-1, the J call TRBJ1-1; D might be TRBD1 (5 bases). The CDR3 is 15 amino acids. Trimming shortened V by 4 bases and J by 0 bases, and 15 bases separated the two germline ends. Looked up from germline, CDR1 is SQVTM and CDR2 is ANQGSEA. Here the CDR3 DNA reads TGCAGCGTTGGGGGGGGATGGGGGATGAACACTGAAGCTTTCTTT. Its translation is CSVGGGWGMNTEAFF. The whole variable domain, remainder taken from reference TRBV29-1 and TRBJ1-1, is SAVISQKPSRDICQRGTSLTIQCQVDSQVTMMFWYRQQPGQSLTLIATANQGSEATYESGFVIDKFPISRPNLTFSTLTVSNMSPEDSSIYLCSVGGGWGMNTEAFFGQGTRLTVV.

This clonotype was detected a few times. The chain has TRBV7-2 and TRBJ2-2; the D is unclear. CDR1 is SGHTA, CDR2 FQGNSA, per germline. V gave up 0 bases and J gave up 6 bases, with 8 bases separating them. The CDR3 consists of 14 residues. CDR3 protein: CASSLALGSGELFF. The CDR3 bases are TGTGCCAGCAGCTTAGCGCTGGGCTCCGGGGAGCTGTTTTTT.

This clonotype was detected many times. The CDR3 DNA follows: TGCGCCAGCAGTATGGACCGAGGCTATGGCTACACCTTC. It encodes CASSMDRGYGYTF. The chain couples TRBV10-2 to TRBJ1-2, with D unresolved. Trimming shortened V by 5 bases and J by 4 bases, and 11 bases separated the two germline ends. The CDR3 has 13 residues. Germline V gene sequence: CDR1 WSHSY, CDR2 SAAADI.

This clonotype was detected many times. The junction shows a germline mismatch at one end, possibly a read error. This rearrangement joins TRBV4-1 to TRBJ2-5; 10 bases map to TRBD2. CDR3 size: 16 residues. The germline CDR1 and CDR2 sequences are MGHRA and YSYEKL. The CDR3 DNA follows: TGCGCCAGCAGGCAAGGACTAGCGGCGGGCCGGGAGACCCAGTACTTC. Its translation: CASRQGLAAGRETQYF.

This clonotype was recorded many times. The rearrangement joins TRBV28 to TRBJ2-5; D is undetermined. CDR1 and CDR2 from the germline V gene are MDHEN and SYDVKM. V lost 3 bases to trimming and J lost 3 bases, with 14 bases between them. This CDR3 has 15 residues. The CDR3 here is CASSFGGAPEETQYF. CDR3 bases: TGTGCCAGCAGTTTCGGCGGAGCCCCTGAAGAGACCCAGTACTTC.

This clonotype was picked up many times. This rearrangement joins TRBV6-2 or TRBV6-3 to TRBJ1-5, with D uncertain. Germline V gives CDR1 MNHEY, CDR2 SVGEGT. The CDR3 is made up of 13 amino acids. Trimming removed 4 bases at V and 11 bases at J, with 15 bases between. CDR3 sequence reads: CASSLTEEVAQHF. DNA of the CDR3: TGTGCCAGCAGTTTGACGGAAGAGGTGGCCCAGCATTTT.